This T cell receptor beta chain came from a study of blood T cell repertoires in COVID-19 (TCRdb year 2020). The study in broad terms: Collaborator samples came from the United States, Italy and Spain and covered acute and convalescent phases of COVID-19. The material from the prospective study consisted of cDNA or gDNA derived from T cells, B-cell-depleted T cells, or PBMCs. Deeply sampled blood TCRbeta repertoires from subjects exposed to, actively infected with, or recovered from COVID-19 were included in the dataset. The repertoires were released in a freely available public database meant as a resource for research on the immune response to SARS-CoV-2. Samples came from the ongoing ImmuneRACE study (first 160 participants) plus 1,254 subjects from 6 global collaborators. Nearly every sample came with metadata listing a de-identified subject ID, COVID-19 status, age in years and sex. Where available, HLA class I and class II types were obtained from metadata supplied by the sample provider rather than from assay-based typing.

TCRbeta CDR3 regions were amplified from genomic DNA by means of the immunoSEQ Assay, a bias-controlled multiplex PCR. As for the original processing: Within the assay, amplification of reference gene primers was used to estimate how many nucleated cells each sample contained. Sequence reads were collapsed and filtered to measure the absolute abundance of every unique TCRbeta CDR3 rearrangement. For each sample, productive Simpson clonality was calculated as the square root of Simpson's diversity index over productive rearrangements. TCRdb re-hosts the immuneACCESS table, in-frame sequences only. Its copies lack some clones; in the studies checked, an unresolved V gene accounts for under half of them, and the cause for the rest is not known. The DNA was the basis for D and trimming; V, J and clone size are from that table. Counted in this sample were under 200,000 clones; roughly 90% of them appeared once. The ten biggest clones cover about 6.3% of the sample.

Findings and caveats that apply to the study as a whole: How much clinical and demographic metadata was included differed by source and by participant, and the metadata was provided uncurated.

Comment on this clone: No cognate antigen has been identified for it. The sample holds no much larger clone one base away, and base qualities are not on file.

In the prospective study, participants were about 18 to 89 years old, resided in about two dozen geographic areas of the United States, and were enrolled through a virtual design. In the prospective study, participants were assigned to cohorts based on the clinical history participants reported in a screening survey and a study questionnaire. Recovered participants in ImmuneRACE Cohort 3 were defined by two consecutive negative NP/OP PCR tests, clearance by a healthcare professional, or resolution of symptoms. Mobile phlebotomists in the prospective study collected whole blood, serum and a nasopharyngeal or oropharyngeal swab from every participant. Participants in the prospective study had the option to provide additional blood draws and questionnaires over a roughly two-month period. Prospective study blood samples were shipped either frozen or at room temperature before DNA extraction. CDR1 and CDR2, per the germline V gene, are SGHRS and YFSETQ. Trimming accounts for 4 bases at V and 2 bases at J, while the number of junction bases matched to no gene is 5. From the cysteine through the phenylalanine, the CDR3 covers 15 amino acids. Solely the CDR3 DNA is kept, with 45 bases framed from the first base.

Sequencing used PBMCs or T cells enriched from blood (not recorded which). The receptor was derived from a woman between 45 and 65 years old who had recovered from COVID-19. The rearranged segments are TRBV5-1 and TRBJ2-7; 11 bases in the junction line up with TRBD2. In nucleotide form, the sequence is TGCGCCAGCAGCCTTACTAGCGGGGGAGCCTACGAGCAGTACTTC. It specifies CASSLTSGGAYEQYF.